This TCR beta chain came from a study of spatial heterogeneity in lung cancer. Across the study: Detection consistently captured more beta-chain sequences than alpha-chain sequences. Every unique TCR and UMI combination, on average, appeared more than ten times in raw reads. Points from the study as a whole: For expanded intratumoral alpha and beta TCRs, counts tracked tumor mutation counts. The numbers of ubiquitous and regional expanded TCRs correlated with ubiquitous and regional nonsynonymous mutations, respectively.

Indicated time point: sample taken at primary tumor resection. Extraction of whole RNA from tumor, nontumor lung or frozen PBMC preceded unsorted sequencing. This clonotype was seen ten or more times. Its antigen is unidentified. One entry per CDR3 protein results from TCRdb running MiXCR on the 5' RACE reads. Among 20,000 to 30,000 distinct CDR3 sequences listed, approximately 9% were seen once. CDR3 length: 14 residues. The germline V gene has CDR1 SGHDT and CDR2 YYEEEE. V gave up 3 bases and J gave up 6 bases; unmatched junction bases: 7. J is TRBJ2-3 and V is TRBV5-6; TRBD1 matches at 7 bases. The material was lung tumor tissue, obtained at surgery. The sequence came from a male donor with early-stage non-small cell lung cancer. In nucleotides, the CDR3 is TGTGCCAGCAGCTATTGGACAGGACCGGATACGCAGTATTTT. It yields the protein CASSYWTGPDTQYF.